Listed here are 22 T cell receptor beta chains from one sample, sequenced in a study of blood T cells in healthy people across ages (dated by TCRdb to the mid-2010s). Library prep was done by 5' RACE. Sequenced on an Illumina HiSeq 2500. A second PCR of roughly 7 to 11 cycles was performed with a sample-barcoded 5' primer and a J-beta primer mix. TCRdb took the public reads, trimmed them with fastp at Q25, ran MiXCR for clone calling and kept in-frame beta chains. Identical CDR3 protein sequences are pooled into one entry, listed with their most common genes and DNA. For this sample there are 500,000 to 550,000 distinct CDR3 sequences; 20% to 30% appear just once. 8.7% of the sample is in the top ten clones. A further study also used this sample, focusing on T cells of mothers and their children.

Sequenced: blood. The receptors shown here come from a boy aged 5-17 years in good health.

This clonotype was seen just once. The chain has TRBV20-1 and TRBJ2-7, with TRBD2 identical over 10 bases. The J call is doubtful: the DNA matches TRBJ2-5 better. Germline V CDR1 and CDR2: DFQATT, SNEGSKA (reference sequence). The CDR3 extends over 16 amino acids. This CDR3 reads CSARSNLGLAWGTQYF. Here the CDR3 DNA reads TGCAGTGCGCGTTCAAACCTGGGACTAGCGTGGGGGACCCAGTACTTC.

The chain couples TRBV5-1 to TRBJ2-3; D remains ambiguous. The V end lost 0 bases, the J end lost 2 bases, and 4 bases lay between the germline ends. Germline V gene data show CDR1 as SGHRS and CDR2 as YFSETQ. This CDR3 is built from 13 residues. Here the CDR3 reads CASSLVPTDTQYF. CDR3 in DNA: TGCGCCAGCAGCTTGGTACCCACAGATACGCAGTATTTT.

This clonotype turned up a few times. The genes are TRBV5-1 and TRBJ2-6; the D gene is possibly TRBD2 (5 bases). The V and J ends lost 2 bases and 0 bases respectively, with 9 bases between them. This CDR3 has 16 residues. The V gene's germline CDR1 is SGHRS and CDR2 YFSETQ. Here the CDR3 reads CASSFLRDSGANVLTF. The CDR3 nucleotides read TGCGCCAGCAGCTTTTTGAGGGACTCTGGGGCCAACGTCCTGACTTTC. Variable domain in full (rest from reference TRBV5-1 and TRBJ2-6): KAGVTQTPRYLIKTRGQQVTLSCSPISGHRSVSWYQQTPGQGLQFLFEYFSETQRNKGNFPGRFSGRQFSNSRSEMNVSTLELGDSALYLCASSFLRDSGANVLTFGAGSRLTVL.

The V and J genes are TRBV29-1 and TRBJ2-2; no reliable D call. This CDR3 comprises 12 residues. Germline V lookup: CDR1 SQVTM, CDR2 ANQGSEA. The germline V and J ends were trimmed by 3 bases and 6 bases, with 8 bases remaining between them. The CDR3 loop reads CSVDTAAGELFF. CDR3 in DNA: TGCAGCGTTGATACGGCGGCCGGGGAGCTGTTTTTT.

There are a few counts of this clonotype. This chain's CDR3 is CASSPGTQNTEAFF. In nucleotides, the CDR3 is TGTGCCAGCAGTCCCGGGACACAGAACACTGAAGCTTTCTTT. The V and J genes are TRBV28 and TRBJ1-1; possibly TRBD1 for D (6 bases). The ends were cut back, 5 bases at V and 1 base at J, with 11 bases in the middle. Germline CDR1 MDHEN, CDR2 SYDVKM. The CDR3 consists of 14 residues.

The genes are TRBV4-3 and TRBJ2-5; D perhaps matches TRBD1 (5 bases). Trimming left V 0 bases short and J 3 bases short, with 11 bases between. This CDR3 has 15 amino acids. Germline CDR1 and CDR2: LGHNA and YSLEER. CDR3 protein: CASSQDFATEETQYF. The CDR3 DNA follows: TGCGCCAGCAGCCAAGATTTTGCGACAGAAGAGACCCAGTACTTC.

This chain links TRBV13 with TRBJ1-2; TRBD1 matches 8 bases. The CDR3 extends over 14 amino acids. V lost 5 bases to trimming and J lost 5 bases; unmatched junction nucleotides: 7. The V gene's germline CDR1 is PRHDT and CDR2 FYEKMQ (reference sequence). As DNA, the CDR3 is TGTGCCAGCAGCCCCAGACAGGGGAAATATGGCTACACCTTC. Its translation: CASSPRQGKYGYTF. Together with reference TRBV13 and TRBJ1-2, the CDR3 gives the full variable domain: AAGVIQSPRHLIKEKRETATLKCYPIPRHDTVYWYQQGPGQDPQFLISFYEKMQSDKGSIPDRFSAQQFSDYHSELNMSSLELGDSALYFCASSPRQGKYGYTFGSGTRLTVV.

A single count supports this clonotype. This rearrangement joins TRBV20-1 to TRBJ2-5, with 9 bases lining up with TRBD2. Gene TRBJ2-1 matches the end of the DNA better, so the J call may be wrong. The CDR3 has 14 residues. Germline V lookup: CDR1 DFQATT, CDR2 SNEGSKA (reference sequence). CDR3 protein: CSALGQREVNEQFF. The CDR3 DNA sequence: TGCAGTGCTCTCGGACAGCGGGAGGTCAATGAGCAGTTCTTC.

This clonotype has a handful of counts. V gene TRBV20-1 combines with J gene TRBJ2-5; TRBD2 might be the D (5 bases). This CDR3 is 12 amino acids long. The germline CDR1 and CDR2 sequences are DFQATT and SNEGSKA (reference sequence). Between the trimmed V and J ends, which lost 5 bases and 4 bases, there was a span of 11 bases. The CDR3 nucleotides read TGCAGTGCTTACGGGGATGGAGAGACCCAGTACTTC. The encoded protein is CSAYGDGETQYF.

This clonotype was counted a few times. This chain links TRBV9 with TRBJ1-3, with D hard to call. Trimming took 3 bases from V and 1 from J, leaving 17 bases between them. The CDR3 length is 17 residues. Germline V CDR1 and CDR2: SGDLS, YYNGEE. The CDR3 loop is CASSAAETKNSGNTIYF. In DNA form, the CDR3 reads TGTGCCAGCAGCGCTGCCGAGACAAAAAATTCTGGAAACACCATATATTTT.

DNA of the CDR3: TGCGCCAGCAGCCAAGGGGGCCAGTTAGCGGGAGTTGTGACCCAGTACTTC. This encodes CASSQGGQLAGVVTQYF. The V gene is TRBV4-1, the J gene TRBJ2-5; 9 bases line up with TRBD2. This CDR3 is built from 17 residues. V was clipped by 1 base and J by 7 bases; unmatched bases: 13. Looked up from germline, CDR1 is MGHRA and CDR2 is YSYEKL.

This clonotype was detected only once. In DNA, the CDR3 is TGTGCCAGCTCCAACTGGGGGACGAACTATGGCTACACCTTC. Translating gives CASSNWGTNYGYTF. The J gene is TRBJ1-2, the V gene TRBV18; perhaps TRBD1 as D (5 bases). V was cut by 6 bases and J by 2 bases, with 13 bases left in between. From germline, CDR1 is KGHSH and CDR2 LQKENI. CDR3 length equals 14 residues.

V gene TRBV7-2 combines with J gene TRBJ1-2; TRBD1 might be the D (6 bases). The CDR3 extends over 13 amino acids. The germline V gene has CDR1 SGHTA and CDR2 FQGNSA. V was clipped by 5 bases and J by 4 bases, with 11 bases between them. Written as DNA, the CDR3 is TGTGCCAGCAGCGAGAACAGGGTCTATGGCTACACCTTC. This encodes CASSENRVYGYTF. Full variable domain (missing parts from reference TRBV7-2 and TRBJ1-2): GAGVSQSPSNKVTEKGKDVELRCDPISGHTALYWYRQSLGQGLEFLIYFQGNSAPDKSGLPSDRFSAERTGGSVSTLTIQRTQQEDSAVYLCASSENRVYGYTFGSGTRLTVV.

The gene calls are TRBV5-1 and TRBJ1-2, with D possibly matching TRBD1 (5 bases). This CDR3 has 13 amino acids. The germline V gene encodes CDR1 SGHRS and CDR2 YFSETQ. V lost 7 bases and J lost 12, with 22 bases in between. The CDR3: CASGRGTFQGHTF. The DNA of the CDR3 is TGCGCCAGCGGGCGGGGGACTTTTCAGGGCCACACCTTC.

This clonotype turned up a few times. Here the CDR3 DNA reads TGCAGCGTTGGCAGGAATTACAATGAGCAGTTCTTC. Its protein is CSVGRNYNEQFF. The V and J genes are TRBV29-1 and TRBJ2-1; no clear D gene. With 4 bases removed from V and 4 bases from J, the gap between germline ends came to 8 bases. Germline V CDR1 and CDR2: SQVTM, ANQGSEA. The CDR3 consists of 12 residues.

J is TRBJ1-2 and V is TRBV6-1, with D unresolved. Trimming cost V 0 bases and J 7 bases, with 12 bases left between them. The CDR3 extends over 14 amino acids. Germline V lookup: CDR1 MNHNS, CDR2 SASEGT. The CDR3 loop is CASSEATAPFGYTF. CDR3 coding DNA: TGTGCCAGCAGTGAAGCGACGGCCCCCTTTGGCTACACCTTC.

The V gene is TRBV5-1, the J gene TRBJ2-5, with TRBD1 identical over 10 bases. Unmatched junction bases numbered 5, after V lost 2 bases and J lost 4 bases. Germline V lookup: CDR1 SGHRS, CDR2 YFSETQ. This CDR3 region has 15 residues. The CDR3 DNA follows: TGCGCCAGCAGCTTTCAATGGGACAGGGGAGAGACCCAGTACTTC. As protein: CASSFQWDRGETQYF.

This clonotype was counted only a few times. This rearrangement joins TRBV6-5 to TRBJ2-1; D might be TRBD2 (6 bases). Germline V gene sequence: CDR1 MNHEY, CDR2 SVGAGI. Trimming cost V 6 bases and J 1 base, with 16 bases left between them. This CDR3 is built from 16 residues. CDR3 nucleotide sequence: TGTGCCAGCAGACAGAGCGGAGGAGGGTCCTACAATGAGCAGTTCTTC. Translating gives CASRQSGGGSYNEQFF.

This clonotype was observed a handful of times. The rearrangement links TRBV7-2 to TRBJ2-1, with 13 bases matching TRBD2. After removal of 3 bases from V and 8 bases from J, the junction contained 10 bases not matched to a gene. This CDR3 spans 17 amino acids. CDR1 is SGHTA, CDR2 FQGNSA, per germline. The CDR3 protein is CASSFAYRTSGGDEQFF. The CDR3 coding sequence is TGTGCCAGCAGCTTCGCCTACAGGACTAGCGGGGGCGATGAGCAGTTCTTC.

J is TRBJ2-7 and V is TRBV4-3; D is uncertain. V was cut by 4 bases and J by 0 bases, with 10 bases left in between. CDR1 is LGHNA, CDR2 YSLEER, per germline. The CDR3 totals 14 residues. CDR3 sequence reads: CASSPAGSSYEQYF. The CDR3 bases are TGCGCCAGCAGCCCCGCAGGTAGCTCCTACGAGCAGTACTTC.

Only a few counts were recorded for this clonotype. The rearrangement uses TRBV6-2 or TRBV6-3 and TRBJ2-1, with 10 bases fitting TRBD2. This CDR3 spans 19 amino acids. J lost 3 bases, V lost 2 bases, and 13 bases had no gene match. Germline V CDR1 and CDR2: MNHEY, SVGEGT. This chain's CDR3 is CASSYGASGRAVYYNEQFF. The CDR3 bases are TGTGCCAGCAGTTACGGGGCGAGCGGGAGGGCCGTTTACTACAATGAGCAGTTCTTC.

V gene TRBV11-2 combines with J gene TRBJ2-1, with unresolved D. This CDR3 contains 15 residues. CDR1 is SGHAT and CDR2 is FQNNGV in the germline V gene. V lost 1 base and J 4 bases, leaving 11 bases between the germline ends. In DNA, the CDR3 is TGTGCCAGCAGCTTAGCCGACGCAGTGTACAATGAGCAGTTCTTC. Encoded protein: CASSLADAVYNEQFF.